The 4 T cell receptor beta chains in this list originate from one sample, sequenced in a study of blood T cell repertoires in COVID-19. The method was immunoSEQ multiplex PCR; TCRdb's version includes in-frame clones alone and lacks a portion of them. The top ten clones hold 4% to 5% of a sample with some 330,000 clones, approximately 84% of them seen once. What was sequenced was PBMCs or T cells enriched from blood (not recorded which). The receptors were gathered from a man aged 25 to 40 who had recovered from COVID-19.

The DNA of the CDR3 is TGTGCCAGCAGCTCCCAAGAGGCCTCTGAAGCTTTCTTT. Protein: CASSSQEASEAFF. The V call is TRBV5-6, the J call TRBJ1-1; no clear D gene. The germline V and J ends were trimmed by 3 bases and 6 bases, with 12 bases remaining between them. This CDR3 has 13 residues. Germline V gene lookup returns CDR1 SGHDT and CDR2 YYEEEE.

This sequence joins TRBV5-1 and TRBJ2-4; 14 bases agree with TRBD2. J was trimmed by 0 bases and V by 0 bases; bases with no gene match: 2. The CDR3 has 18 residues. Germline V CDR1 and CDR2: SGHRS, YFSETQ. CDR3 amino acids: CASSLGLAGGLAKNIQYF. The CDR3 DNA is TGCGCCAGCAGCTTGGGACTAGCGGGAGGGCTAGCCAAAAACATTCAGTACTTC.

This clone appeared a single time. V gene TRBV7-8 combines with J gene TRBJ2-7; D is possibly TRBD1 (6 bases). The CDR3 loop spans 17 amino acids. Trimming removed 5 bases from V and 3 bases from J, with 23 bases in between. Germline assignment: CDR1 SGHVS and CDR2 FQNEAQ. This chain's CDR3 is CASSSGAASRGNYEQYF. The DNA of the CDR3 is TGTGCCAGCAGCAGTGGGGCGGCTAGCAGGGGAAACTACGAGCAGTACTTC.

The chain employs TRBV24-1 and TRBJ2-1; possible D gene TRBD1, 6 bases. The CDR3 is made up of 13 amino acids. The V end was cut by 8 bases, the J end by 9 bases, with 16 bases between. Germline-derived CDR1 and CDR2 are KGHDR and SFDVKD. The CDR3 coding sequence is TGTGCCACCAAACAGGGTTCATACCCTGAGCAGTTCTTC. This translates into CATKQGSYPEQFF.